These 30 T cell receptor beta chains share one sample of origin, sequenced in a study of blood T cell repertoires in COVID-19. Only in-frame clones appear in the TCRdb table, and some are missing; sequencing was by immunoSEQ multiplex PCR. The table lists hundreds of thousands of clones, 88% of them singletons. Input material: peripheral blood. These receptors were collected from a young man with active or convalescent COVID-19.

V gene TRBV5-6 combines with J gene TRBJ2-1; 8 positions match TRBD2. Trimming took 4 bases from V and 13 from J; bases not matched to a gene: 13. The V gene's germline CDR1 is SGHDT and CDR2 YYEEEE. This CDR3 has 14 amino acids. For the CDR3, the DNA is TGTGCCAGCAGCCCTCAGGGCCAGCGGGGGCGACAGTTCTTC. Amino acids: CASSPQGQRGRQFF.

The rearrangement links TRBV6-5 to TRBJ2-5; tentatively, D is TRBD2 (5 bases). Germline CDR1 reads MNHEY; CDR2 reads SVGAGI. The CDR3 loop spans 12 amino acids. V gave up 7 bases and J gave up 1 base, with 7 bases separating them. The DNA for the CDR3 is TGTGCCAGCATCGGGGTCCAAGAGACCCAGTACTTC. It translates to CASIGVQETQYF.

The chain couples TRBV10-3 to TRBJ2-7; 8 nucleotides line up with TRBD2. The junction had 8 bases not matched to a gene; V was cut back by 10 bases and J by 3 bases. The CDR3 totals 13 residues. CDR1 and CDR2 (germline): ENHRY, SYGVKD. DNA of the CDR3: TGTGCCACCTCGGGGGGGTCTTTCTACGAGCAGTACTTC. Its protein is CATSGGSFYEQYF.

This clone was observed a few times. This chain uses TRBV6-5 with TRBJ1-1, with 7 bases fitting TRBD1. The germline V gene encodes CDR1 MNHEY and CDR2 SVGAGI. The ends lost 8 bases at V and 1 base at J; junction bases unmatched: 7. CDR3 length equals 14 residues. In DNA form, the CDR3 reads TGTGCCAGCTCCAGGGGGGTTGCGAACACTGAAGCTTTCTTT. Translation gives CASSRGVANTEAFF.

This clone was seen a few times. This sequence joins TRBV19 and TRBJ1-5; D remains ambiguous. This CDR3 contains 12 residues. Per the germline V gene, CDR1 is LNHDA and CDR2 is SQIVND (reference sequence). Trimming stripped 1 base from V and 6 bases from J, with 4 bases between. CDR3: CASSIATQPQHF. CDR3 nucleotides: TGTGCCAGTAGTATAGCTACTCAGCCCCAGCATTTT.

V gene TRBV9 combines with J gene TRBJ1-3; perhaps TRBD1 as D (6 bases). Germline values: CDR1 SGDLS, CDR2 YYNGEE. CDR3 length equals 15 residues. The ends were cut back, 0 bases at V and 2 bases at J, with 9 bases in the middle. DNA for the CDR3: TGTGCCAGCAGCGTAGCGCAGGGGCCTGGAAACACCATATATTTT. Its translation is CASSVAQGPGNTIYF.

The chain links TRBV7-8 to TRBJ1-5, with a weak D call TRBD1 (6 bases). The germline CDR1 and CDR2 sequences are SGHVS and FQNEAQ. The CDR3 runs 15 residues. The germline V and J ends were trimmed by 1 base and 4 bases, with 11 bases remaining between them. CDR3 in DNA: TGTGCCAGCAGCTTAGGCGGACAGTCGAATCAGCCCCAGCATTTT. It encodes CASSLGGQSNQPQHF.

The rearrangement links TRBV14 to TRBJ1-2, with D unclear. In germline, CDR1 is SGHDN, CDR2 FVKESK. This CDR3 region has 13 residues. V lost 0 bases and J lost 7, with 9 bases in between. The CDR3 DNA reads as TGTGCCAGCAGCCAAGAAGGAGTTTTTGGCTACACCTTC. Translating gives CASSQEGVFGYTF. Filled out from reference TRBV14 and TRBJ1-2, the complete variable domain reads EAGVTQFPSHSVIEKGQTVTLRCDPISGHDNLYWYRRVMGKEIKFLLHFVKESKQDESGMPNNRFLAERTGGTYSTLKVQPAELEDSGVYFCASSQEGVFGYTFGSGTRLTVV.

This clone has just one count. The genes are TRBV7-2 and TRBJ2-2, with D unresolved. The CDR3 is 15 residues long. The germline V gene encodes CDR1 SGHTA and CDR2 FQGNSA. Trimming left V 1 base short and J 2 bases short, with 8 bases between. Here the CDR3 DNA reads TGTGCCAGCAGCTTAGTGGCTAGAAACACCGGGGAGCTGTTTTTT. Translation: CASSLVARNTGELFF.

The J gene is TRBJ1-1, the V gene TRBV19; D not resolved. The length of the CDR3 is 14 residues. Trimming took 5 bases from V and 0 from J, leaving 10 bases between them. The V gene's germline CDR1 is LNHDA and CDR2 SQIVND (reference sequence). In nucleotides, the CDR3 is TGTGCCAGTAGTTCCCGGGTGATGAACACTGAAGCTTTCTTT. It encodes CASSSRVMNTEAFF.

This sequence joins TRBV18 and TRBJ1-2; maybe TRBD1 (5 bases). The ends were cut back, 0 bases at V and 2 bases at J, with 10 bases in the middle. Germline V gives CDR1 KGHSH, CDR2 LQKENI. The CDR3 covers 15 residues. CDR3 loop: CASSPPIGGNYGYTF. The CDR3 bases are TGTGCCAGCTCACCACCGATCGGGGGGAACTATGGCTACACCTTC.

V and J are TRBV2 and TRBJ2-1; 12 bases are a match to TRBD2. With 0 bases clipped from V and 6 bases from J, the junction kept 0 bases outside the gene matches. This CDR3 contains 15 residues. Germline V gene sequence: CDR1 SNHLY, CDR2 FYNNEI. CDR3 in amino acids: CASSEAGLAGNEQFF. CDR3 nucleotides: TGTGCCAGCAGTGAAGCGGGACTAGCGGGCAATGAGCAGTTCTTC.

The V call is TRBV19, the J call TRBJ1-4; D uncertain. Germline values: CDR1 LNHDA, CDR2 SQIVND (reference sequence). The CDR3 loop spans 14 amino acids. V was shortened by 1 base and J by 6 bases, with 9 bases between the two germline ends. The CDR3 protein is CASSIVAEDEKLFF. In DNA form, the CDR3 reads TGTGCCAGTAGTATAGTAGCAGAGGATGAAAAACTGTTTTTT. The complete variable domain, with remaining parts taken from reference TRBV19 and TRBJ1-4, reads DGGITQSPKYLFRKEGQNVTLSCEQNLNHDAMYWYRQDPGQGLRLIYYSQIVNDFQKGDIAEGYSVSREKKESFPLTVTSAQKNPTAFYLCASSIVAEDEKLFFGSGTQLSVL.

For this clone: Relative to the germline gene, one junction end is altered; a read error may explain this. J is TRBJ2-3 and V is TRBV19; a possible D gene is TRBD1 (5 bases). The CDR3 runs 16 residues. Per germline, CDR1 LNHDA and CDR2 SQIVND (reference sequence). The CDR3 spells CASSTGFGSVTNTQYF. The DNA for the CDR3 is TGTGCCAGTAGTACAGGGTTCGGGTCGGTCACAAATACGCAGTATTTT. Full variable domain (remainder filled in from reference TRBV19 and TRBJ2-3): DGGITQSPKYLFRKEGQNVTLSCEQNLNHDAMYWYRQDPGQGLRLIYYSQIVNDFQKGDIAEGYSVSREKKESFPLTVTSAQKNPTAFYLCASSTGFGSVTNTQYFGPGTRLTVL.

The rearrangement joins TRBV2 to TRBJ2-1; weak D call: TRBD1 (5 bases). Germline loops: CDR1 SNHLY, CDR2 FYNNEI. CDR3 length equals 11 residues. V was trimmed by 8 bases and J by 4 bases, leaving 6 bases between them. This CDR3 reads CASSGYNEQFF. The CDR3 nucleotides are TGTGCCAGCTCAGGGTACAATGAGCAGTTCTTC.

V is TRBV5-1 and J is TRBJ2-5; TRBD2 is a possible D gene (6 bases). Per germline, CDR1 SGHRS and CDR2 YFSETQ. The CDR3 length is 15 residues. The ends were cut back, 7 bases at V and 4 bases at J, with 20 bases in the middle. CDR3 coding DNA: TGCGCCAGCGCTCTTAGCGTGGCCGGGGGAGAGACCCAGTACTTC. Its translation: CASALSVAGGETQYF. Combining the CDR3 with reference TRBV5-1 and TRBJ2-5 gives the whole variable domain KAGVTQTPRYLIKTRGQQVTLSCSPISGHRSVSWYQQTPGQGLQFLFEYFSETQRNKGNFPGRFSGRQFSNSRSEMNVSTLELGDSALYLCASALSVAGGETQYFGPGTRLLVL.

Note on this clone: A read error may account for a junction end that differs from germline. The genes are TRBV4-1 and TRBJ1-2; weak D call: TRBD1 (6 bases). Germline V gives CDR1 MGHRA, CDR2 YSYEKL. CDR3 length equals 13 residues. This CDR3 reads CASSQTRTAAVAF. In DNA form, the CDR3 reads TGCGCCAGCAGCCAAACCCGGACAGCGGCTGTCGCCTTC.

The chain combines TRBV19 with TRBJ2-4; the match to TRBD2 covers 14 bases. The CDR3 extends over 15 amino acids. J lost 11 bases, V lost 4 bases, and 7 bases had no gene match. CDR1 LNHDA and CDR2 SQIVND come from the germline V gene (reference sequence). The CDR3 loop is CASSTRTSGGPVQYF. The CDR3 DNA follows: TGTGCCAGTAGTACCCGGACTAGCGGGGGGCCCGTTCAGTACTTC.

This clone showed up just once. The J gene is TRBJ1-4, the V gene TRBV24-1, with 9 bases lining up with TRBD1. The CDR3 consists of 16 residues. V was pared by 3 bases and J by 5 bases, with 6 bases of the junction left unmatched. Germline V gene lookup returns CDR1 KGHDR and CDR2 SFDVKD. The CDR3 loop reads CATSDGTDRGNEKLFF. The CDR3, as DNA: TGTGCCACCAGTGATGGGACGGACAGGGGAAATGAAAAACTGTTTTTT.

V gene TRBV6-1 combines with J gene TRBJ1-2; D not certain. V was cut by 0 bases and J by 8 bases, with 10 bases left in between. Per the germline V gene, CDR1 is MNHNS and CDR2 is SASEGT. The CDR3 loop spans 13 amino acids. Here the CDR3 reads CASSEAAVLGYTF. The CDR3 nucleotides are TGTGCCAGCAGTGAAGCGGCGGTGTTGGGCTACACCTTC.

The chain is built from TRBV3-1 (or the pseudogene TRBV3-2) and TRBJ2-3, with a possible D match to TRBD2 (5 bases). CDR1 is LGHDT and CDR2 is YNNKEL in the germline V gene (reference sequence). V was cut by 4 bases and J by 0 bases, with 14 bases left in between. This CDR3 region has 16 residues. This CDR3 is CASSLKEARSTDTQYF. Here the CDR3 DNA reads TGTGCCAGCAGCCTAAAGGAGGCGCGGAGCACAGATACGCAGTATTTT.

A word on this clone: A junction boundary mismatches the germline segment, possibly from a read error. J is TRBJ2-6 and V is TRBV15; D is uncertain. Germline V CDR1 and CDR2: LNHNV, YYDKDF (reference sequence). This CDR3 is built from 16 residues. The CDR3 here is CATSRDRESEANVLTF. For the CDR3, the DNA is TGTGCCACCAGCAGAGATCGAGAATCTGAGGCCAACGTCCTGACTTTC.

The chain couples TRBV7-9 to TRBJ2-7, with 15 bases identical to TRBD2. J was trimmed by 5 bases and V by 5 bases; bases with no gene match: 10. The CDR3 spans 17 residues. CDR1 and CDR2 from the germline V gene are SEHNR and FQNEAQ (reference sequence). The CDR3 spells CASSQPGLAGGANEQYF. For the CDR3, the DNA is TGTGCCAGCAGCCAACCGGGACTAGCGGGGGGTGCAAACGAGCAGTACTTC.

This chain uses TRBV5-1 with TRBJ2-1; D perhaps matches TRBD2 (6 bases). The V end lost 2 bases, the J end lost 2 bases, and 8 bases lay between the germline ends. CDR3 length: 14 residues. CDR1 is SGHRS, CDR2 YFSETQ, per germline. The CDR3 protein is CASSLREPYNEQFF. CDR3 coding DNA: TGCGCCAGCAGCTTACGGGAGCCCTACAATGAGCAGTTCTTC.

V gene TRBV7-9 combines with J gene TRBJ1-1; 7 nucleotides line up with TRBD1. Germline CDR1 and CDR2: SEHNR and FQNEAQ (reference sequence). There are 12 residues in the CDR3. Germline trimming cut 3 bases from V and 8 bases from J; bases unmatched to any gene: 3. The CDR3 bases are TGTGCCAGCAGCTTGGGGGGACAGGAAGCTTTCTTT. It translates to CASSLGGQEAFF.

The V and J genes are TRBV4-1 and TRBJ1-2; 10 bases are a match to TRBD1. Germline assignment: CDR1 MGHRA and CDR2 YSYEKL. Unmatched junction bases numbered 8, after V lost 0 bases and J lost 7 bases. The CDR3 extends over 16 amino acids. Here the CDR3 DNA reads TGCGCCAGCAGCCAAGATAGGGACAGGGGCTGGTCTGGCTACACCTTC. This translates into CASSQDRDRGWSGYTF.

This clone has a handful of counts. The V and J genes are TRBV7-2 and TRBJ1-1, with D tentatively TRBD1 (5 bases). Deletions cut 5 bases from V and 4 bases from J, with 11 bases between. This CDR3 region has 13 residues. In germline, CDR1 is SGHTA, CDR2 FQGNSA. The chain's CDR3 is CASSNQGATEAFF. DNA of the CDR3: TGTGCCAGCAGCAATCAGGGTGCCACTGAAGCTTTCTTT.

This chain links TRBV5-4 with TRBJ2-7; 10 nucleotides line up with TRBD2. The CDR3 is made up of 15 amino acids. The J segment lost 1 base and the V segment lost 3 bases, leaving 4 bases of the junction unmatched. Germline V gene data show CDR1 as SGHNT and CDR2 as YYREEE (reference sequence). This CDR3 is CASSSLAGESYEQYF. The DNA of the CDR3 is TGTGCCAGCAGCTCGCTAGCGGGGGAATCCTACGAGCAGTACTTC.

The DNA of the CDR3 is TGTGCCAGCAGTTACTCGGCAGGGACTGCGTCCTACGAGCAGTACTTC. This sequence encodes CASSYSAGTASYEQYF. J is TRBJ2-7 and V is TRBV6-6; a possible D gene is TRBD2 (6 bases). The CDR3 loop spans 16 amino acids. The V end lost 0 bases, the J end lost 1 base, and 13 bases lay between the germline ends. Germline-derived CDR1 and CDR2 are MNHNY and SVGAGI (reference sequence).

The V call is TRBV10-2, the J call TRBJ1-1; D is undetermined. Trimming stripped 7 bases from V and 1 base from J, with 10 bases between. The CDR3 runs 13 residues. In germline, CDR1 is WSHSY, CDR2 SAAADI. CDR3 sequence: CASNNFRNTEAFF. CDR3 bases: TGCGCCAGCAATAATTTTAGGAACACTGAAGCTTTCTTT.